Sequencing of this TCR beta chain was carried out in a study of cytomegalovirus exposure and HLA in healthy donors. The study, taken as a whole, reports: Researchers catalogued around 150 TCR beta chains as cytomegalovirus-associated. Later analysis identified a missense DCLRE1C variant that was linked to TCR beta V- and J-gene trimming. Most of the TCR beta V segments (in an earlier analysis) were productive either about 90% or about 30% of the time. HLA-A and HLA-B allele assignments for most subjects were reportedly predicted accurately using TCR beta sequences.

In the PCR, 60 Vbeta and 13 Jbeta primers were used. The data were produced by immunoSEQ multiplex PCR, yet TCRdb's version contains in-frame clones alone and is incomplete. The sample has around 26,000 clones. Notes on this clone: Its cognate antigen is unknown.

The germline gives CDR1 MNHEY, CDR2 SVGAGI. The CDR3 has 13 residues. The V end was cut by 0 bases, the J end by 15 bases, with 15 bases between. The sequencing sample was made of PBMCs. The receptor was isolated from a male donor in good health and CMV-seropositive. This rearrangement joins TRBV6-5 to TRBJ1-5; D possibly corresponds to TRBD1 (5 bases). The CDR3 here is CASSYSKLAGRHF. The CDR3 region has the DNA TGTGCCAGCAGTTACTCGAAATTGGCAGGGCGGCATTTT.